The clone carrying this T cell receptor (beta chain) has only a few counts. Germline V gives CDR1 MDHEN, CDR2 SYDVKM. The V gene lost 2 bases and the J gene lost 0 bases, with 20 bases spanning the gap. The CDR3 covers 19 residues. This specimen comes from a study of blood T cell repertoires in COVID-19. As originally analysed: For nucleated cells, counts were estimated from reference gene primer amplification. The data were produced by immunoSEQ multiplex PCR, yet TCRdb's version contains in-frame clones alone and is incomplete. The V and J calls and clone size come from that table; D and trimming were worked out from the DNA. The sample carries around 140,000 clones, roughly 80% recorded once.

The clonotype originates from a woman aged 55-75 years with acute or convalescent COVID-19. The sample was peripheral blood. This rearrangement joins TRBV28 to TRBJ2-1, with D perhaps TRBD2 (5 bases). In DNA, the CDR3 is TGTGCCAGCAGTTTAGGGAAGGGAGACCCGACCTACTCCTACAATGAGCAGTTCTTC. Its translation: CASSLGKGDPTYSYNEQFF.